A single sample gave rise to the 16 T cell receptor beta chains below, sequenced in a study of identical twins. TCRdb ran MiXCR on the 5' RACE reads and lists one entry per CDR3 protein. The sample records about 730,000 distinct CDR3 sequences, 21% being singletons. These same records also appear under a second study, on T cells expressing NK-cell markers.

Specimen: PBMCs. These receptors were collected from a woman between 18 and 30 years old in good health.

This clonotype was recorded at least ten times. This chain links TRBV14 with TRBJ2-6, with D unclear. The ends were cut back, 1 base at V and 2 bases at J, with 6 bases in the middle. CDR3 size: 15 residues. Germline V gene lookup returns CDR1 SGHDN and CDR2 FVKESK. The DNA of the CDR3 is TGTGCCAGCAGCCAAGGAGGTGCTGGGGCCAACGTCCTGACTTTC. Translation gives CASSQGGAGANVLTF.

V is TRBV20-1 and J is TRBJ2-5; either TRBD1 or TRBD2 may fit D (5 bases each). The length of the CDR3 is 14 residues. Germline V gene data show CDR1 as DFQATT and CDR2 as SNEGSKA (reference sequence). Trimming cost V 8 bases and J 5 bases, with 21 bases left between them. Here the CDR3 reads CSLTPGRAPETQYF. DNA of the CDR3: TGCAGTTTAACTCCGGGACGGGCGCCGGAGACCCAGTACTTC.

The rearrangement joins TRBV6-1 to TRBJ2-7; the D gene is possibly TRBD2 (6 bases). V shed 6 bases and J shed 3 bases, with 18 bases lying between them. In germline, CDR1 is MNHNS, CDR2 SASEGT. CDR3 length: 15 amino acids. The CDR3 DNA is TGTGCCAGCAGCCGACTCCGGGACTTAATCTACGAGCAGTACTTC. Encoded protein: CASSRLRDLIYEQYF.

This clonotype showed up many times. The V gene is TRBV12-3 or TRBV12-4, the J gene TRBJ1-6, with D possibly TRBD1 on 5 matching bases. This CDR3 has 13 residues. V shed 2 bases and J shed 7 bases, with 6 bases lying between them. CDR3 loop: CASSLRGNSPLHF. The CDR3, as DNA: TGTGCCAGCAGTTTAAGGGGCAATTCACCCCTCCACTTT.

This clonotype was picked up a small number of times. The chain links TRBV5-5 to TRBJ2-1, with D perhaps matching TRBD1 or TRBD2 (5 bases each). CDR1 SGHKS and CDR2 YYEKEE come from the germline V gene (reference sequence). The V end lost 4 bases, the J end lost 5 bases, and 13 bases lay between the germline ends. CDR3 length equals 14 residues. This CDR3 reads CASSKGTVDNEQFF. CDR3 DNA: TGTGCCAGCAGCAAGGGGACGGTAGACAATGAGCAGTTCTTC. Full variable domain (outside the CDR3, taken from reference TRBV5-5 and TRBJ2-1): DAGVTQSPTHLIKTRGQQVTLRCSPISGHKSVSWYQQVLGQGPQFIFQYYEKEERGRGNFPDRFSARQFPNYSSELNVNALLLGDSALYLCASSKGTVDNEQFFGPGTRLTVL.

The chain is built from TRBV5-1 and TRBJ1-2; 9 positions match TRBD1. Per the germline V gene, CDR1 is SGHRS and CDR2 is YFSETQ. This CDR3 is 16 amino acids long. The trim removed 5 bases at V and 6 bases at J, leaving 14 bases unmatched. The CDR3 coding sequence is TGCGCCAGCAGGGTTGAGGGACAGGGAAGGATCGATGGCTACACCTTC. Translated: CASRVEGQGRIDGYTF. Combining the CDR3 with reference TRBV5-1 and TRBJ1-2 gives the whole variable domain KAGVTQTPRYLIKTRGQQVTLSCSPISGHRSVSWYQQTPGQGLQFLFEYFSETQRNKGNFPGRFSGRQFSNSRSEMNVSTLELGDSALYLCASRVEGQGRIDGYTFGSGTRLTVV.

The chain links TRBV3-1 to TRBJ2-5; D gene unclear. Trimming took 0 bases from V and 5 from J, leaving 4 bases between them. The CDR3 spans 12 residues. Germline values: CDR1 LGHDT, CDR2 YNNKEL (reference sequence). This chain's CDR3 is CASSQEWETQYF. For the CDR3, the DNA is TGTGCCAGCAGCCAAGAATGGGAGACCCAGTACTTC.

The chain combines TRBV18 with TRBJ2-1; 7 nucleotides line up with TRBD2. After removal of 0 bases from V and 7 bases from J, the junction contained 0 bases not matched to a gene. CDR1 and CDR2 (germline): KGHSH, LQKENI. This CDR3 has 13 amino acids. CDR3 bases: TGTGCCAGCTCACCACCAGCGGGGAATGAGCAGTTCTTC. Residues: CASSPPAGNEQFF.

The chain employs TRBV5-1 and TRBJ1-1; D may be TRBD1 (6 bases). With 5 bases removed from V and 4 bases from J, the gap between germline ends came to 18 bases. The CDR3 consists of 15 residues. Germline V CDR1 and CDR2: SGHRS, YFSETQ. The DNA of the CDR3 is TGCGCCAGCAGTTTAACACAGGGAAAAGGCACTGAAGCTTTCTTT. As protein: CASSLTQGKGTEAFF.

The chain recombines TRBV20-1 with TRBJ2-7; 10 nucleotides line up with TRBD1. Germline CDR1 DFQATT, CDR2 SNEGSKA (reference sequence). The CDR3 has 14 residues. The V gene end was trimmed by 3 bases and the J gene end by 3 bases; junction bases not matched to a gene: 5. The CDR3 DNA reads as TGCAGTGCTAGTACGGGACAGGGGTTCTACGAGCAGTACTTC. Translation: CSASTGQGFYEQYF.

This chain uses TRBV12-3 or TRBV12-4 with TRBJ2-1; 8 nucleotides line up with TRBD2. After removal of 6 bases from V and 4 bases from J, the junction contained 8 bases not matched to a gene. The CDR3 sequence is 15 residues long. The CDR3 region is CASSPTRGGYNEQFF. The DNA of the CDR3 is TGTGCCAGCAGCCCCACACGGGGGGGATACAATGAGCAGTTCTTC.

This clonotype was counted a few times. The V gene is TRBV12-3 or TRBV12-4, the J gene TRBJ2-7; 10 nucleotides align to TRBD1. The CDR3 sequence is 16 residues long. The V and J ends lost 5 bases and 4 bases, in that order; junction bases with no gene match: 11. CDR3 sequence reads: CASSGVGQGPPYEQYF. CDR3 DNA sequence: TGTGCCAGCAGTGGGGTGGGACAGGGGCCCCCTTACGAGCAGTACTTC.

This clonotype has only a few counts. The genes are TRBV12-3 or TRBV12-4 and TRBJ2-1, with TRBD2 matching 9 bases. The CDR3 contains 13 residues. Trimming removed 3 bases from V and 13 bases from J; junction bases left unmatched: 7. CDR3 protein: CASSLGLAGIQFF. The CDR3 DNA reads as TGTGCCAGCAGTTTGGGGCTAGCGGGGATTCAGTTCTTC.

J is TRBJ2-2 and V is TRBV3-1; the D is unclear. The CDR3 is 16 residues long. CDR1 LGHDT and CDR2 YNNKEL come from the germline V gene (reference sequence). Deletions cut 1 base from V and 0 bases from J, with 9 bases between. The CDR3 DNA reads TGTGCCAGCAGCCAAGTTACCTTGACGAACACCGGGGAGCTGTTTTTT. Translated: CASSQVTLTNTGELFF.

The chain links TRBV15 to TRBJ2-5; D might be TRBD1 (6 bases). The CDR3 consists of 15 residues. Per the germline V gene, CDR1 is LNHNV and CDR2 is YYDKDF (reference sequence). V lost 9 bases and J lost 1, with 18 bases in between. The CDR3 DNA sequence: TGTGCCACGTCCCTAGGGGGTCGGGGCCAAGAGACCCAGTACTTC. Residues: CATSLGGRGQETQYF.

This clonotype was counted only a few times. The gene calls are TRBV12-3 or TRBV12-4 and TRBJ2-7, with unresolved D. The CDR3 has 13 amino acids. Between the trimmed V and J ends, which lost 11 bases and 0 bases, there was a span of 14 bases. The CDR3 DNA sequence: TGTGCCTCGAGGAAAAGGAGCTCCTACGAGCAGTACTTC. Its translation: CASRKRSSYEQYF.